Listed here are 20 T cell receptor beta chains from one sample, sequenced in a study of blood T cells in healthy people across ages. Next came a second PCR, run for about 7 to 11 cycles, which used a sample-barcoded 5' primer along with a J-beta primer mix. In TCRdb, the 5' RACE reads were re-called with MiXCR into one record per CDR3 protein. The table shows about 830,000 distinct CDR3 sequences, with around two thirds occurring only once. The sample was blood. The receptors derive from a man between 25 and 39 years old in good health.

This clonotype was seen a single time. The CDR3 sequence is CASSFGDAERNSPLHF. The CDR3 DNA reads as TGTGCCAGCAGCTTTGGCGATGCTGAGCGGAACTCACCCCTCCACTTT. The rearrangement joins TRBV7-2 to TRBJ1-6; no firm D call. V shed 3 bases and J shed 10 bases, with 19 bases lying between them. Germline CDR1 reads SGHTA; CDR2 reads FQGNSA. The CDR3 extends over 16 amino acids.

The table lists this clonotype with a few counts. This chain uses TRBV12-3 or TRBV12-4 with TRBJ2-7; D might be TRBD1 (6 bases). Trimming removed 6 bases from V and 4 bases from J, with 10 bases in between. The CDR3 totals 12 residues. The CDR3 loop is CASRQGTYEQYF. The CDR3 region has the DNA TGTGCCAGCAGGCAGGGGACATACGAGCAGTACTTC.

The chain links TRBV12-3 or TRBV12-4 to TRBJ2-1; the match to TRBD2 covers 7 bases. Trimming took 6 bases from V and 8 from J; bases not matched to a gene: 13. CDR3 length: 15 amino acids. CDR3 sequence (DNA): TGTGCCAGCAGCCTCCCCTCTCAGGGAGGGGATGAGCAGTTCTTC. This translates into CASSLPSQGGDEQFF.

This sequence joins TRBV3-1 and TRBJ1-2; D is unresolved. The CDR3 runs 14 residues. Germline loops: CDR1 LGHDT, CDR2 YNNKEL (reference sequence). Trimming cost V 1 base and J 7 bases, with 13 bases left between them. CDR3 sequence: CASSQGRGPGGYTF. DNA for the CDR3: TGTGCCAGCAGCCAAGGAAGAGGGCCGGGTGGCTACACCTTC.

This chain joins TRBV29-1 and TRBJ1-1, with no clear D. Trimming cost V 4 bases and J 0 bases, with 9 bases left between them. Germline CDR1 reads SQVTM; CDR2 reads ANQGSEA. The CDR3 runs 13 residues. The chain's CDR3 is CSVVNQMNTEAFF. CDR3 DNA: TGCAGCGTTGTAAACCAAATGAACACTGAAGCTTTCTTT. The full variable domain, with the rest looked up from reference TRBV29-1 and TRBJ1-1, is SAVISQKPSRDICQRGTSLTIQCQVDSQVTMMFWYRQQPGQSLTLIATANQGSEATYESGFVIDKFPISRPNLTFSTLTVSNMSPEDSSIYLCSVVNQMNTEAFFGQGTRLTVV.

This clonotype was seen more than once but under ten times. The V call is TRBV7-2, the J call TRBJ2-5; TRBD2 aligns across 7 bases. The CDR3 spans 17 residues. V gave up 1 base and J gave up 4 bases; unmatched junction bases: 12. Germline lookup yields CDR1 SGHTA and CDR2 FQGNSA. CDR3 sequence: CASSLDGSWGGAETQYF. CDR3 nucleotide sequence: TGTGCCAGCAGCTTAGACGGTTCGTGGGGGGGTGCAGAGACCCAGTACTTC. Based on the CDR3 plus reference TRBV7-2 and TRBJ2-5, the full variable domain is GAGVSQSPSNKVTEKGKDVELRCDPISGHTALYWYRQSLGQGLEFLIYFQGNSAPDKSGLPSDRFSAERTGGSVSTLTIQRTQQEDSAVYLCASSLDGSWGGAETQYFGPGTRLLVL.

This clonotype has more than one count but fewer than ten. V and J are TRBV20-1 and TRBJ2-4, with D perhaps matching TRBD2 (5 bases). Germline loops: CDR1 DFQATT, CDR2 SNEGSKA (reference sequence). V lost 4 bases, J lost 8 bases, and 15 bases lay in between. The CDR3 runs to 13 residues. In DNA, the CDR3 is TGCAGTGCTACAGGACTTCAAGAGGACATTCAGTACTTC. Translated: CSATGLQEDIQYF.

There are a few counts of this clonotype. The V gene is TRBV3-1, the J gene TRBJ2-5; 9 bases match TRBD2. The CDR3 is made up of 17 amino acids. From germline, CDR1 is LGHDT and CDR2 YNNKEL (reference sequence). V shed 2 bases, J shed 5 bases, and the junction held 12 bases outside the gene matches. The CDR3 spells CASSQLLPGLAGETQYF. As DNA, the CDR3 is TGTGCCAGCAGCCAACTACTTCCGGGACTAGCTGGTGAGACCCAGTACTTC.

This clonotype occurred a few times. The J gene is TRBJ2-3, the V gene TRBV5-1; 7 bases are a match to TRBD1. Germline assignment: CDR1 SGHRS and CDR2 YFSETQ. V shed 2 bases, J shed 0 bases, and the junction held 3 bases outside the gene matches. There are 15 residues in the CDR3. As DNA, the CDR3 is TGCGCCAGCAGCTTATTACAGGGGAGCACAGATACGCAGTATTTT. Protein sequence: CASSLLQGSTDTQYF.

The CDR3 nucleotides are TGCGCCAGCAGCTCAACAGGAGGAGGCACAGATACGCAGTATTTT. Encoded protein: CASSSTGGGTDTQYF. V is TRBV5-1 and J is TRBJ2-3, with D perhaps assigned TRBD1 or TRBD2 (5 bases each). From germline, CDR1 is SGHRS and CDR2 YFSETQ. The CDR3 runs 15 residues. The V and J ends lost 3 bases and 1 base respectively, with 12 bases between them.

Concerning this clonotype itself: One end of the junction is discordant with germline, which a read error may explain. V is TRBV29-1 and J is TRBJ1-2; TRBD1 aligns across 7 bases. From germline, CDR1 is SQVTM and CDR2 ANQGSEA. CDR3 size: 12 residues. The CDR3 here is CSVEGTDYGCTF. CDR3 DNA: TGCAGCGTTGAGGGGACAGACTATGGCTGCACCTTC.

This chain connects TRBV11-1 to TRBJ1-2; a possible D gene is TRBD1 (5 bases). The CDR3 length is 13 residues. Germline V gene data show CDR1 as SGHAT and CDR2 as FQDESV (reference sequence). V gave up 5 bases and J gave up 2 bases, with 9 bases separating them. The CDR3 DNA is TGTGCCAGCAGCGCACAGGAGAACTATGGCTACACCTTC. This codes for CASSAQENYGYTF. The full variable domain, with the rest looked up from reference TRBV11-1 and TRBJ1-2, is EAEVAQSPRYKITEKSQAVAFWCDPISGHATLYWYRQILGQGPELLVQFQDESVVDDSQLPKDRFSAERLKGVDSTLKIQPAELGDSAMYLCASSAQENYGYTFGSGTRLTVV.

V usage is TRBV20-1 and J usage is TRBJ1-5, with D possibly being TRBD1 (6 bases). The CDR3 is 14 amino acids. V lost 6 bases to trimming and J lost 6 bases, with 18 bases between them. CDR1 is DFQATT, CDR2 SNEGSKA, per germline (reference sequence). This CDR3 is CSARRGTGSQPQHF. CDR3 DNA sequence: TGCAGTGCCCGGAGGGGCACAGGGAGTCAGCCCCAGCATTTT.

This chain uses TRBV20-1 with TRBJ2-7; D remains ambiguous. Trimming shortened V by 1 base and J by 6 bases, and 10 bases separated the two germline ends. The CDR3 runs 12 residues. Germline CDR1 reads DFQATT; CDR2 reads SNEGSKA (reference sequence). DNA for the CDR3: TGCAGTGCTAGAGGTTCCGGTCCCGAGCAGTACTTC. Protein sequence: CSARGSGPEQYF.

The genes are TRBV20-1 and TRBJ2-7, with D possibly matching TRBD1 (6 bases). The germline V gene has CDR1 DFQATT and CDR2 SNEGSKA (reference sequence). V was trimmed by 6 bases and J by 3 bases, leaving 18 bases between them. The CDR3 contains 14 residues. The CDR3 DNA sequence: TGCAGTGCATTCTATCCGGGACACCTCTACGAGCAGTACTTC. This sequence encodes CSAFYPGHLYEQYF.

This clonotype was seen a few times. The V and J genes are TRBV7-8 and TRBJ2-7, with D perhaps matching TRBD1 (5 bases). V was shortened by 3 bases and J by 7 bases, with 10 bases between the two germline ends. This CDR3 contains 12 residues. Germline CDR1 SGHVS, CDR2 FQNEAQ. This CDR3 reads CASSFSGQEQYF. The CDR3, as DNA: TGTGCCAGCAGCTTTTCAGGGCAAGAGCAGTACTTC.

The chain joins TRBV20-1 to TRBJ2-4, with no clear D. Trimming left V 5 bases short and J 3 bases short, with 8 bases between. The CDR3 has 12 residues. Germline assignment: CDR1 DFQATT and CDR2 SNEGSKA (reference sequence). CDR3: CSARGIKNIQYF. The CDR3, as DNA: TGCAGTGCTCGTGGGATCAAAAACATTCAGTACTTC.

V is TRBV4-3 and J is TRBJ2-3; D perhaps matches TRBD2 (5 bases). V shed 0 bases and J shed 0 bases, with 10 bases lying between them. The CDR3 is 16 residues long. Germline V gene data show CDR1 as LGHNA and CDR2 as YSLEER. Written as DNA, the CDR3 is TGCGCCAGCAGCCAAGACCAGCGGACTAGCACAGATACGCAGTATTTT. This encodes CASSQDQRTSTDTQYF.

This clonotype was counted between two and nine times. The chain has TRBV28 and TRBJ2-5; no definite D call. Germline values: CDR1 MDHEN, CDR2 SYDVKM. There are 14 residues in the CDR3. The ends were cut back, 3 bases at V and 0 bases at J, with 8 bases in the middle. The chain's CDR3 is CASSLGVYQETQYF. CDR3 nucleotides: TGTGCCAGCAGTTTGGGCGTATACCAAGAGACCCAGTACTTC.

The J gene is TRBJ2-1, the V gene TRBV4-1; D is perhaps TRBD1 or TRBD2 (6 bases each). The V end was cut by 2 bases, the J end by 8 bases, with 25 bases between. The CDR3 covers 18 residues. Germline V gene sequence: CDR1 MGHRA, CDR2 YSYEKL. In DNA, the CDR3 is TGCGCCAGCAGCCAAATCCACGGGGGCGGCCGGGGAGGAGATGAGCAGTTCTTC. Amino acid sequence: CASSQIHGGGRGGDEQFF.